A single sample is the source of the 28 T cell receptor beta chains below, sequenced in a study of T cells and Merkel cell carcinoma outcomes. Data came from immunoSEQ multiplex PCR; TCRdb stores just in-frame clones and leaves some out. The sample lists over a thousand clones, less than 95% occurring once. The specimen was tumor tissue from Merkel cell carcinoma. These TCRs come from a human donor with Merkel cell carcinoma.

For the CDR3, the DNA is TGTGCCAGCAGCTTAGTTAGGGGAAATGAGCAGTTCTTC. It yields the protein CASSLVRGNEQFF. The J gene is TRBJ2-1, the V gene TRBV11-3; D may be TRBD1 (5 bases). The V gene lost 1 base and the J gene lost 7 bases, with 8 bases spanning the gap. CDR1 is SGHNT, CDR2 YENEEA, per germline. The CDR3 extends over 13 amino acids.

J is TRBJ2-2 and V is TRBV30; the match to TRBD1 covers 7 bases. This CDR3 spans 18 amino acids. The V and J ends lost 8 bases and 0 bases, in that order; junction bases with no gene match: 18. CDR1 and CDR2 from the germline V gene are GTSNPN and SVGIG (reference sequence). The CDR3 sequence is CAHYRDSEIIANTGELFF. The CDR3 nucleotides read TGTGCCCACTACCGGGACAGTGAAATCATCGCGAACACCGGGGAGCTGTTTTTT. The variable domain in full, completed from reference TRBV30 and TRBJ2-2, reads SQTIHQWPATLVQPVGSPLSLECTVEGTSNPNLYWYRQAAGRGLQLLFYSVGIGQISSEVPQNLSASRPQDRQFILSSKKLLLSDSGFYLCAHYRDSEIIANTGELFFGEGSRLTVL.

The V gene is TRBV7-8, the J gene TRBJ1-2; D uncertain. The V gene lost 4 bases and the J gene lost 4 bases, with 16 bases spanning the gap. The CDR3 loop spans 15 amino acids. Germline CDR1 and CDR2: SGHVS and FQNEAQ. The CDR3 DNA is TGTGCCAGCAGCTATGGACGCGTGGGCGGCTATGGCTACACCTTC. Its translation is CASSYGRVGGYGYTF.

This sequence joins TRBV7-2 and TRBJ1-4; D gene ambiguous. The V end lost 5 bases, the J end lost 3 bases, and 13 bases lay between the germline ends. Germline values: CDR1 SGHTA, CDR2 FQGNSA. The CDR3 loop spans 15 amino acids. The CDR3 sequence is CASSARGSPNEKLFF. DNA for the CDR3: TGTGCCAGCAGCGCAAGAGGGTCTCCTAATGAAAAACTGTTTTTT.

V usage is TRBV4-2 and J usage is TRBJ2-6; unclear D gene. Per the germline V gene, CDR1 is LGHNA and CDR2 is YNFKEQ. This CDR3 region has 15 residues. The ends were cut back, 0 bases at V and 1 base at J, with 4 bases in the middle. In DNA form, the CDR3 reads TGTGCCAGCAGCCAAGACAGGTCTGGGGCCAACGTCCTGACTTTC. Its protein product is CASSQDRSGANVLTF.

V usage is TRBV11-2 and J usage is TRBJ1-1, with D tentatively TRBD1 (6 bases). The CDR3 extends over 13 amino acids. V gave up 2 bases and J gave up 9 bases, with 13 bases separating them. Germline loops: CDR1 SGHAT, CDR2 FQNNGV. The CDR3 DNA reads as TGTGCCAGCAGCTTACAGGACAGAGCCCAAGCTTTCTTT. Its protein is CASSLQDRAQAFF.

Here the CDR3 reads CARIRQAQETQYF. The CDR3 DNA reads as TGTGCCCGTATTAGACAGGCCCAAGAGACCCAGTACTTC. The genes are TRBV6-5 and TRBJ2-5, with a possible D match to TRBD1 (6 bases). Between the trimmed V and J ends, which lost 11 bases and 1 base, there was a span of 14 bases. CDR1 and CDR2 (germline): MNHEY, SVGAGI. This CDR3 comprises 13 residues.

The chain recombines TRBV2 with TRBJ2-1; no firm D call. The germline V and J ends were trimmed by 6 bases and 9 bases, with 15 bases remaining between them. The CDR3 is 13 residues long. Germline lookup yields CDR1 SNHLY and CDR2 FYNNEI. The DNA of the CDR3 is TGTGCCAGCAGCGGAGAACGGTGGGGTGAGCAGTTCTTC. Translating it yields CASSGERWGEQFF.

The chain employs TRBV10-3 and TRBJ1-1; TRBD1 is a possible D gene (5 bases). Trimming stripped 5 bases from V and 1 base from J, with 8 bases between. From germline, CDR1 is ENHRY and CDR2 SYGVKD. The CDR3 is made up of 13 amino acids. The CDR3 loop reads CAISPGGNTEAFF. The CDR3 bases are TGTGCCATCAGTCCCGGGGGGAACACTGAAGCTTTCTTT.

This clone was seen just once. J is TRBJ2-1 and V is TRBV5-6; a possible D gene is TRBD1 (6 bases). CDR3 size: 12 residues. CDR1 is SGHDT and CDR2 is YYEEEE in the germline V gene. V dropped 0 bases and J dropped 13 bases, with 11 bases sitting between them. The CDR3 region has the DNA TGTGCCAGCAGCTTGGGTACAGGGACACAGTTCTTC. It codes for CASSLGTGTQFF.

The chain carries TRBV7-2 and TRBJ1-5, with D possibly matching TRBD1 (5 bases). Germline values: CDR1 SGHTA, CDR2 FQGNSA. This CDR3 spans 15 amino acids. Trimming stripped 5 bases from V and 3 bases from J, with 14 bases between. This CDR3 reads CASSEGLGTNQPQHF. In DNA, the CDR3 is TGTGCCAGCAGCGAGGGGTTAGGAACCAATCAGCCCCAGCATTTT.

This chain joins TRBV5-1 and TRBJ2-1, with TRBD2 as a possible D gene (6 bases). The V end lost 4 bases, the J end lost 2 bases, and 13 bases lay between the germline ends. The CDR3 is made up of 15 amino acids. Germline V gene data show CDR1 as SGHRS and CDR2 as YFSETQ. This CDR3 is CASSGDGGPYNEQFF. The CDR3 region has the DNA TGCGCCAGCAGCGGTGACGGGGGTCCCTACAATGAGCAGTTCTTC.

DNA for the CDR3: TGTGCCAGCAGTTTAGGGACCGGGAGTCTGTTAGAGCAGTACTTC. It specifies CASSLGTGSLLEQYF. The chain links TRBV28 to TRBJ2-7; D perhaps matches TRBD2 (6 bases). The germline CDR1 and CDR2 sequences are MDHEN and SYDVKM. Trimming took off 2 bases at V and 7 bases at J, with 18 bases between the two ends. The CDR3 spans 15 residues.

The sample holds a few counts of this clone. The chain couples TRBV19 to TRBJ1-5; no definite D call. CDR3 size: 15 residues. V was pared by 2 bases and J by 0 bases, with 8 bases between. The germline gives CDR1 LNHDA, CDR2 SQIVND (reference sequence). The CDR3 coding sequence is TGTGCCAGTAGTATATCGAGTCTTAGCAATCAGCCCCAGCATTTT. Protein: CASSISSLSNQPQHF.

The chain links TRBV10-1 to TRBJ1-1; 9 positions match TRBD1. Germline values: CDR1 WNHNN, CDR2 SYGVQD (reference sequence). This CDR3 has 14 residues. Unmatched junction bases numbered 5, after V lost 8 bases and J lost 1 base. The DNA of the CDR3 is TGCGCCAGCGGAGGGGACAGGGAGAACACTGAAGCTTTCTTT. This translates into CASGGDRENTEAFF.

This clone has just one count. The J gene is TRBJ2-7, the V gene TRBV11-3; 9 bases are a match to TRBD2. Per the germline V gene, CDR1 is SGHNT and CDR2 is YENEEA. V trimming: 1 base; J trimming: 5 bases; junction bases outside the gene matches: 3. The CDR3 runs to 14 residues. CDR3 nucleotide sequence: TGTGCCAGCAGCTTAGGCCAGCGGGAGGACGAGCAGTACTTC. Translated, it gives CASSLGQREDEQYF.

This chain links TRBV6-1 with TRBJ2-5; D is possibly TRBD1 or TRBD2 (6 bases each). Trimming cost V 6 bases and J 2 bases, with 10 bases left between them. CDR1 MNHNS and CDR2 SASEGT come from the germline V gene. The CDR3 loop spans 13 amino acids. This chain's CDR3 is CASSGGWQETQYF. The CDR3 bases are TGTGCCAGCAGCGGGGGCTGGCAAGAGACCCAGTACTTC.

The chain is built from TRBV29-1 and TRBJ2-7; D possibly corresponds to TRBD2 (6 bases). CDR1 SQVTM and CDR2 ANQGSEA come from the germline V gene. The CDR3 has 12 residues. Trimming stripped 6 bases from V and 1 base from J, with 10 bases between. The CDR3 DNA sequence: TGCAGCGTCGACGGGGGTTCCTACGAGCAGTACTTC. It encodes CSVDGGSYEQYF.

The chain joins TRBV18 to TRBJ2-3; D uncertain. The germline V gene has CDR1 KGHSH and CDR2 LQKENI. V lost 3 bases and J 0 bases, leaving 16 bases between the germline ends. The length of the CDR3 is 17 residues. CDR3 DNA sequence: TGTGCCAGCTCACCTACGCCGTGGTATTCTAGCACAGATACGCAGTATTTT. Translation gives CASSPTPWYSSTDTQYF.

The chain couples TRBV6-4 to TRBJ2-3; D is unresolved. Trimming stripped 5 bases from V and 2 bases from J, with 11 bases between. The CDR3 contains 14 residues. Germline CDR1 MRHNA, CDR2 SNTAGT. The CDR3 DNA reads TGTGCCAGCAGTTCGGACGGAGACACAGATACGCAGTATTTT. It codes for CASSSDGDTDTQYF.

The V gene is TRBV7-9, the J gene TRBJ2-7, with D possibly being TRBD1 or TRBD2 (5 bases each). Germline lookup yields CDR1 SEHNR and CDR2 FQNEAQ (reference sequence). V was cut by 5 bases and J by 0 bases, with 17 bases left in between. This CDR3 region has 16 residues. The DNA for the CDR3 is TGTGCCAGCAGCCACCGGGACGGACACAGCTCCTACGAGCAGTACTTC. It codes for CASSHRDGHSSYEQYF.

This rearrangement joins TRBV2 to TRBJ2-2; D uncertain. In germline, CDR1 is SNHLY, CDR2 FYNNEI. The CDR3 is made up of 14 amino acids. V lost 7 bases and J 5 bases, leaving 14 bases between the germline ends. The chain's CDR3 is CASNPDWDTGELFF. The CDR3 DNA reads as TGTGCCAGCAACCCCGACTGGGATACCGGGGAGCTGTTTTTT.

This clone appeared a single time. The rearrangement links TRBV11-2 to TRBJ2-3; no reliable D call. CDR1 and CDR2 (germline): SGHAT, FQNNGV. V lost 1 base, J lost 1 base, and 12 bases lay in between. This CDR3 is built from 16 residues. In DNA form, the CDR3 reads TGTGCCAGCAGCTTAGCGGTAGCCCCTCGCACAGATACGCAGTATTTT. Translation gives CASSLAVAPRTDTQYF.

This clone was recorded only once. The J gene is TRBJ1-2, the V gene TRBV5-6; no definite D call. V lost 0 bases, J lost 7 bases, and 7 bases lay in between. Germline-derived CDR1 and CDR2 are SGHDT and YYEEEE. CDR3 length: 12 amino acids. CDR3 coding DNA: TGTGCCAGCAGCTTGGGGAGTCGTGGCTACACCTTC. This sequence encodes CASSLGSRGYTF.

The CDR3 DNA follows: TGTGCCAGCAGCTGGGTCAGCACAGATACGCAGTATTTT. Translation: CASSWVSTDTQYF. This sequence joins TRBV5-5 and TRBJ2-3; the D is unclear. Trimming removed 3 bases at V and 0 bases at J, with 5 bases between. The germline V gene has CDR1 SGHKS and CDR2 YYEKEE (reference sequence). CDR3 length: 13 residues. Variable domain in full (rest from reference TRBV5-5 and TRBJ2-3): DAGVTQSPTHLIKTRGQQVTLRCSPISGHKSVSWYQQVLGQGPQFIFQYYEKEERGRGNFPDRFSARQFPNYSSELNVNALLLGDSALYLCASSWVSTDTQYFGPGTRLTVL.

The chain joins TRBV7-2 to TRBJ1-2, with a possible D match to TRBD1 (6 bases). Germline V lookup: CDR1 SGHTA, CDR2 FQGNSA. V dropped 4 bases and J dropped 6 bases, with 15 bases sitting between them. The CDR3 loop spans 14 amino acids. In DNA, the CDR3 is TGTGCCAGCAGCTCAACAGGGAGTGTTGATGGCTACACCTTC. It yields the protein CASSSTGSVDGYTF.

V and J are TRBV6-5 and TRBJ2-1, with a tentative D call TRBD1 (6 bases). Trimming stripped 0 bases from V and 9 bases from J, with 15 bases between. Germline loops: CDR1 MNHEY, CDR2 SVGAGI. The CDR3 is made up of 15 amino acids. CDR3 in DNA: TGTGCCAGCAGTTACTCGAGTGGTAGGGGGAGTGAGCAGTTCTTC. Its translation: CASSYSSGRGSEQFF.

The chain links TRBV2 to TRBJ1-1; D is undetermined. Between the trimmed V and J ends, which lost 4 bases and 1 base, there was a span of 10 bases. The CDR3 sequence is 14 residues long. Germline CDR1 SNHLY, CDR2 FYNNEI. CDR3 sequence: CASSVENTNTEAFF. The CDR3 region has the DNA TGTGCCAGCAGTGTTGAGAATACGAACACTGAAGCTTTCTTT.